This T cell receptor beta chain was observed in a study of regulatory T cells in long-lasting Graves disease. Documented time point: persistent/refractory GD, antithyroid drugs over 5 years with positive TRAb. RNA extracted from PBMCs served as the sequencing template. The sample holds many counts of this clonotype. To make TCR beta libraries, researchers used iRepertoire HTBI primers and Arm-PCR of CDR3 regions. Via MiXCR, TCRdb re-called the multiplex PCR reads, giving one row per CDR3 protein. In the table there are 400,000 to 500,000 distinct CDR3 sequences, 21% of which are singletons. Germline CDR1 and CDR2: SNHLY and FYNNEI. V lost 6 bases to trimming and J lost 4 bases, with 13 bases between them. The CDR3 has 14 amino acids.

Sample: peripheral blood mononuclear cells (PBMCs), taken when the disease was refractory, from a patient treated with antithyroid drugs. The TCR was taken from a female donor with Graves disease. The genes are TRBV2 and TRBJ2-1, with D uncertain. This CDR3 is CASSGRKGYNEQFF. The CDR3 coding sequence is TGTGCCAGCAGCGGACGGAAAGGGTACAATGAGCAGTTCTTC.